This section outlines one T cell receptor beta chain sequence together with its context. This sample stems from a study of identical twins. V lost 5 bases to trimming and J lost 3 bases, with 13 bases between them. Germline loops: CDR1 KGHDR, CDR2 SFDVKD. This CDR3 has 15 amino acids. Template switching added a universal primer site; cDNA carried unique molecular identifiers. TCRdb ran MiXCR on the 5' RACE reads and lists one entry per CDR3 protein. The sample yields 690,000 or so distinct CDR3 sequences, roughly 8% seen once. The same specimen was also included in a second study, on yellow fever vaccine responses in identical twins.

The sample comprised PBMCs. This TCR was sampled from a woman aged 18-35 years in good health. V is TRBV24-1 and J is TRBJ2-1; D is perhaps TRBD2 (5 bases). The CDR3 spells CATSVTGLGYNEQFF. In DNA form, the CDR3 reads TGTGCCACCAGTGTCACCGGACTCGGCTACAATGAGCAGTTCTTC.